The 26 T cell receptor beta chains reported below all come from one sample, sequenced in a study of cytotoxic CD8 clonotypes in ibrutinib-treated CLL. Sequencing was performed with immunoSEQ multiplex PCR; in TCRdb, only in-frame clones are kept and a portion is missing. This table has fewer than 300,000 clones, 60% to 80% appearing once. The sequenced sample was PBMCs, obtained at disease progression, from a patient treated with ibrutinib. These receptors were taken from a human donor with chronic lymphocytic leukemia.

This clone was seen a few times. This chain connects TRBV19 to TRBJ1-5, with D unresolved. The CDR3 loop spans 14 amino acids. Trimming left V 5 bases short and J 3 bases short, with 11 bases between. Germline assignment: CDR1 LNHDA and CDR2 SQIVND (reference sequence). CDR3 sequence (DNA): TGTGCCAGTAGTCGCCGTTCCAACAATCAGCCCCAGCATTTT. Its protein is CASSRRSNNQPQHF.

The CDR3: CASSQAGGNRGAFF. The CDR3, as DNA: TGCGCCAGCAGCCAAGCGGGCGGGAATCGGGGAGCTTTCTTT. This chain joins TRBV4-1 and TRBJ1-1; no clear D. In germline, CDR1 is MGHRA, CDR2 YSYEKL. CDR3 length equals 14 residues. The V gene lost 1 base and the J gene lost 10 bases, with 16 bases spanning the gap.

This chain uses TRBV19 with TRBJ2-2; 7 positions match TRBD1. Germline V gives CDR1 LNHDA, CDR2 SQIVND (reference sequence). The CDR3 sequence is 16 residues long. J was trimmed by 3 bases and V by 3 bases; bases with no gene match: 7. CDR3 amino acids: CASSIMTGWDTGELFF. CDR3 in DNA: TGTGCCAGTAGTATTATGACAGGGTGGGACACCGGGGAGCTGTTTTTT.

This clone has more than one count but fewer than ten. The rearrangement uses TRBV11-2 and TRBJ2-4; 7 bases agree with TRBD2. The ends lost 7 bases at V and 8 bases at J; junction bases unmatched: 8. The CDR3 runs 13 residues. Germline CDR1 and CDR2: SGHAT and FQNNGV. The CDR3 DNA reads as TGTGCCAGCACCCCACTAGGGAGGGACATTCAGTACTTC. The encoded protein is CASTPLGRDIQYF. Drawing the rest from reference TRBV11-2 and TRBJ2-4, the complete variable domain is EAGVAQSPRYKIIEKRQSVAFWCNPISGHATLYWYQQILGQGPKLLIQFQNNGVVDDSQLPKDRFSAERLKGVDSTLKIQPAKLEDSAVYLCASTPLGRDIQYFGAGTRLSVL.

This clone has just a few counts. The genes are TRBV7-9 and TRBJ2-1; D uncertain. V was shortened by 8 bases and J by 6 bases, with 8 bases between the two germline ends. Germline CDR1 reads SEHNR; CDR2 reads FQNEAQ (reference sequence). This CDR3 is built from 11 residues. The DNA of the CDR3 is TGTGCCAGCCAGCCTAGCAATGAGCAGTTCTTC. Translated: CASQPSNEQFF.

V usage is TRBV2 and J usage is TRBJ1-2; possibly TRBD1 for D (6 bases). V lost 4 bases to trimming and J lost 5 bases, with 17 bases between them. Looked up from germline, CDR1 is SNHLY and CDR2 is FYNNEI. This CDR3 comprises 15 residues. CDR3 residues: CASSVARGRAYGYTF. The CDR3 DNA sequence: TGTGCCAGCAGTGTAGCCAGGGGCAGGGCTTATGGCTACACCTTC. The full variable domain, its missing parts supplied by reference TRBV2 and TRBJ1-2, is EPEVTQTPSHQVTQMGQEVILRCVPISNHLYFYWYRQILGQKVEFLVSFYNNEISEKSEIFDDQFSVERPDGSNFTLKIRSTKLEDSAMYFCASSVARGRAYGYTFGSGTRLTVV.

The V call is TRBV5-4, the J call TRBJ2-1; TRBD2 might be the D (6 bases). V lost 7 bases to trimming and J lost 8 bases, with 16 bases between them. CDR3 size: 13 residues. Germline V gene sequence: CDR1 SGHNT, CDR2 YYREEE (reference sequence). CDR3 in DNA: TGTGCCAGCGCCCCTTCTAGCGATCATGAGCAGTTCTTC. Protein: CASAPSSDHEQFF.

V gene TRBV5-1 combines with J gene TRBJ2-1, with 13 bases that match TRBD2. Looked up from germline, CDR1 is SGHRS and CDR2 is YFSETQ. V shed 3 bases and J 7 bases; nucleotides not matched to a gene: 7. The CDR3 loop spans 16 amino acids. The CDR3 bases are TGCGCCAGCAGCTCGCCGGGACTAGCGGGGTATAATGAGCAGTTCTTC. Its translation: CASSSPGLAGYNEQFF.

The genes are TRBV5-1 and TRBJ2-1; D is uncertain. This CDR3 has 15 amino acids. The germline V gene has CDR1 SGHRS and CDR2 YFSETQ. The V gene lost 2 bases and the J gene lost 0 bases, with 9 bases spanning the gap. Here the CDR3 reads CASSFEWSSYNEQFF. DNA for the CDR3: TGCGCCAGCAGCTTCGAGTGGAGCTCCTACAATGAGCAGTTCTTC.

CDR3 DNA: TGTGCCAGCAGTTTTCACCCCCCCGCAGGCCGGTCTGGCTACACCTTC. Its translation is CASSFHPPAGRSGYTF. The genes are TRBV27 and TRBJ1-2; the D is unclear. There are 16 residues in the CDR3. Trimming removed 3 bases at V and 7 bases at J, with 21 bases between. CDR1 is MNHEY, CDR2 SMNVEV, per germline (reference sequence).

Notes on this clone: Other DNA sequences in the same sample also yield this CDR3. This sequence joins TRBV2 and TRBJ2-1, with TRBD2 identical over 7 bases. The V gene's germline CDR1 is SNHLY and CDR2 FYNNEI. The CDR3 runs 12 residues. The V gene end was trimmed by 6 bases and the J gene end by 4 bases; junction bases not matched to a gene: 0. CDR3: CASRGGYNEQFF. The CDR3 coding sequence is TGTGCCAGCAGGGGGGGGTACAATGAGCAGTTCTTC.

The V call is TRBV18, the J call TRBJ2-2; possible D gene TRBD1, 6 bases. The V gene's germline CDR1 is KGHSH and CDR2 LQKENI. CDR3 size: 16 residues. V shed 5 bases and J shed 3 bases, with 16 bases lying between them. CDR3 nucleotides: TGTGCCAGCTCATCCCTTAACAGGGTGGACACCGGGGAGCTGTTTTTT. It is translated as CASSSLNRVDTGELFF.

CDR3 protein: CASSPTGWTTSYNEQFF. The CDR3 region has the DNA TGCGCCAGCAGCCCAACCGGATGGACAACCTCCTACAATGAGCAGTTCTTC. This chain connects TRBV4-3 to TRBJ2-1, with D possibly TRBD1 on 5 matching bases. Germline CDR1 and CDR2: LGHNA and YSLEER. CDR3 length: 17 residues. The ends were cut back, 4 bases at V and 0 bases at J, with 16 bases in the middle.

The V and J genes are TRBV1 and TRBJ1-4. TRBV1 is given as a pseudogene. CDR3 length: 13 amino acids. CDR3: CTSSPLGGEKLFF. The CDR3 nucleotides are TGCACCAGCAGTCCACTGGGGGGGGAAAAACTGTTTTTT.

As concerns this clone: In the same sample, other DNA sequences code for this CDR3. The chain couples TRBV7-9 to TRBJ2-3; D call uncertain. Germline V gene data show CDR1 as SEHNR and CDR2 as FQNEAQ (reference sequence). V was cut by 0 bases and J by 2 bases, with 9 bases left in between. There are 15 residues in the CDR3. The CDR3 sequence is CASSLASTATDTQYF. Written as DNA, the CDR3 is TGTGCCAGCAGCTTAGCCTCTACGGCCACAGATACGCAGTATTTT. The full variable domain, completed using reference TRBV7-9 and TRBJ2-3, is DTGVSQNPRHKITKRGQNVTFRCDPISEHNRLYWYRQTLGQGPEFLTYFQNEAQLEKSRLLSDRFSAERPKGSFSTLEIQRTEQGDSAMYLCASSLASTATDTQYFGPGTRLTVL.

The chain uses TRBV11-3 and TRBJ1-2; 7 nucleotides align to TRBD1. Germline V CDR1 and CDR2: SGHNT, YENEEA. Trimming at V came to 1 base and at J to 2 bases, leaving 7 bases not matched to a gene. This CDR3 has 16 residues. CDR3 bases: TGTGCCAGCAGCTTAGCTGTGGGACAGACAAACTATGGCTACACCTTC. The encoded protein is CASSLAVGQTNYGYTF.

This clone was detected a few times. This chain uses TRBV18 with TRBJ1-4; 7 nucleotides agree with TRBD1. Losses at the gene ends were 4 bases for V and 8 bases for J; bases not matched to a gene: 13. CDR3 length: 16 residues. Per the germline V gene, CDR1 is KGHSH and CDR2 is LQKENI. The CDR3 DNA reads TGTGCCAGCTCACGACCTCCGGGACAGACCTTGGAAAAACTGTTTTTT. Encoded protein: CASSRPPGQTLEKLFF.

This sequence joins TRBV10-3 and TRBJ1-3, with 9 bases that match TRBD1. CDR1 and CDR2 from the germline V gene are ENHRY and SYGVKD. V trimming: 6 bases; J trimming: 1 base; junction bases outside the gene matches: 4. CDR3 size: 15 residues. The chain's CDR3 is CAISRGQGSGNTIYF. The CDR3 bases are TGTGCCATCAGCAGGGGACAGGGATCTGGAAACACCATATATTTT.

This clone was detected only once. This rearrangement joins TRBV9 to TRBJ1-3; 9 nucleotides agree with TRBD1. CDR3 length: 16 amino acids. Germline CDR1 reads SGDLS; CDR2 reads YYNGEE. V dropped 4 bases and J dropped 3; count of bases not matched to a gene: 8. Here the CDR3 reads CASSPWTGVSGNTIYF. CDR3 DNA sequence: TGTGCCAGCAGCCCCTGGACAGGGGTGAGTGGAAACACCATATATTTT.

The chain is built from TRBV13 and TRBJ2-2; 7 bases are shared with TRBD1. This CDR3 has 19 residues. V trimming: 5 bases; J trimming: 6 bases; junction bases outside the gene matches: 21. The germline gives CDR1 PRHDT, CDR2 FYEKMQ (reference sequence). CDR3 residues: CASSPDRPRSHGTSGELFF. The CDR3 DNA reads as TGTGCCAGCAGCCCGGACAGGCCTCGTAGCCATGGGACGTCCGGGGAGCTGTTTTTT.

V and J are TRBV19 and TRBJ2-3; D unclear. Germline lookup yields CDR1 LNHDA and CDR2 SQIVND (reference sequence). Trimming removed 5 bases from V and 2 bases from J, with 14 bases in between. The CDR3 is made up of 15 amino acids. The DNA for the CDR3 is TGTGCCAGTAGTGTCGGCAGCCGAGTCACAGATACGCAGTATTTT. As protein: CASSVGSRVTDTQYF.

J is TRBJ2-1 and V is TRBV29-1, with 12 positions matching TRBD2. The length of the CDR3 is 15 residues. The V segment lost 7 bases and the J segment 0 bases; nucleotides outside the gene matches: 4. Germline V gene data show CDR1 as SQVTM and CDR2 as ANQGSEA. The CDR3 region is CSATSGGSSYNEQFF. The CDR3 DNA sequence: TGCAGCGCTACTAGCGGGGGGAGCTCCTACAATGAGCAGTTCTTC.

V usage is TRBV2 and J usage is TRBJ1-1; D might be TRBD1 (5 bases). The V gene's germline CDR1 is SNHLY and CDR2 FYNNEI. The length of the CDR3 is 16 residues. V lost 6 bases, J lost 0 bases, and 17 bases lay in between. The CDR3 region has the DNA TGTGCCAGCAGCTTAGCCTTACAGGTTATGAACACTGAAGCTTTCTTT. This sequence encodes CASSLALQVMNTEAFF.

V gene TRBV29-1 combines with J gene TRBJ2-1; the match to TRBD2 covers 7 bases. CDR1 is SQVTM and CDR2 is ANQGSEA in the germline V gene. Trimming removed 1 base from V and 7 bases from J; junction bases left unmatched: 1. The CDR3 is made up of 12 amino acids. The CDR3 loop reads CSVEVGGNEQFF. The CDR3 DNA follows: TGCAGCGTTGAAGTGGGGGGGAATGAGCAGTTCTTC.

J is TRBJ2-2 and V is TRBV29-1, with D possibly TRBD2 on 5 matching bases. The CDR3 is 15 amino acids. With 4 bases removed from V and 2 bases from J, the gap between germline ends came to 14 bases. Germline V lookup: CDR1 SQVTM, CDR2 ANQGSEA. This chain's CDR3 is CSVAGSHENTGELFF. CDR3 in DNA: TGCAGCGTTGCGGGATCACACGAAAACACCGGGGAGCTGTTTTTT.

The chain employs TRBV5-1 and TRBJ2-4; D is uncertain. The CDR3 runs 13 residues. V was cut by 4 bases and J by 6 bases, with 11 bases left in between. Germline assignment: CDR1 SGHRS and CDR2 YFSETQ. The CDR3 bases are TGCGCCAGCAGCCCGGGCGGTGGAAACATTCAGTACTTC. Translating it yields CASSPGGGNIQYF.